What follows is one T cell receptor (beta chain) and its context. This may be a read error: a much more frequent sequence differs by one nucleotide. Constant-region reverse primers amplified full-length variable regions, followed by semi-nested Nested Universal Primer A PCR. MiXCR was run by TCRdb on the 5' RACE reads, yielding one entry per CDR3 protein. The sample has roughly 52,000 distinct CDR3 sequences; roughly a sixth are singletons. The TCR sequence derives from a female donor with breast cancer. Material for sequencing was naive CD4+ T cells sorted from blood. Documented subset: naive CD4+ T cells, CD4+CD45RA+CD25-.

CDR3 nucleotides: TGCGCCAGCAGCCGCCCACGCGGGACTAGCATGTCCTGCGAGCAGTACTTC. Translation: CASSRPRGTSMSCEQYF. The gene calls are TRBV4-1 and TRBJ2-7, with TRBD2 identical over 9 bases. This CDR3 is built from 17 residues. From germline, CDR1 is MGHRA and CDR2 YSYEKL.